This TCR beta chain came from a study of blood T cell repertoires in COVID-19. The table came from immunoSEQ multiplex PCR; TCRdb's copy has only in-frame clones and leaves some out. The table shows some 190,000 clones, with 80% occurring only once. The clonotype comes from a man aged 55 to 70 who had been exposed to COVID-19. The sequenced sample was PBMCs or T cells enriched from blood (not recorded which).

The CDR3 protein is CATSSSLGQGYQPQHF. CDR3 coding DNA: TGTGCCACCAGCAGTTCCCTAGGACAGGGGTATCAGCCCCAGCATTTT. V usage is TRBV15 and J usage is TRBJ1-5; TRBD1 agrees at 9 bases. The CDR3 covers 16 residues. The germline gives CDR1 LNHNV, CDR2 YYDKDF (reference sequence). Unmatched junction bases numbered 8, after V lost 3 bases and J lost 5 bases.